A single sample gave rise to the 9 T cell receptor beta chains below, sequenced in a study of cytomegalovirus exposure and HLA in healthy donors. The PCR employed 60 Vbeta primers together with 13 Jbeta primers. Measured with immunoSEQ multiplex PCR; TCRdb has only the in-frame clones, and not every one. The table has 85,000 to 100,000 clones, approximately 89% seen once. The sequencing sample was made of PBMCs. The source is a young man in good health and CMV-seropositive.

The count of this clone is one. J is TRBJ1-2 and V is TRBV28; D remains unclear. Germline V gives CDR1 MDHEN, CDR2 SYDVKM. The V gene lost 3 bases and the J gene lost 10 bases, with 12 bases spanning the gap. This CDR3 is 12 amino acids long. This CDR3 reads CASSFPPSVYTF. CDR3 DNA: TGTGCCAGCAGTTTCCCTCCCTCAGTCTACACCTTC.

The sample holds a few counts of this clone. This sequence joins TRBV28 and TRBJ2-2, with TRBD1 matching over 9 bases. CDR1 and CDR2 (germline): MDHEN, SYDVKM. This CDR3 contains 18 residues. After removal of 6 bases from V and 3 bases from J, the junction contained 14 bases not matched to a gene. The CDR3 loop reads CASSLPGTGSLYTGELFF. In DNA form, the CDR3 reads TGTGCCAGCAGCCTCCCCGGGACAGGGTCCTTATACACCGGGGAGCTGTTTTTT.

The rearrangement links TRBV28 to TRBJ1-2; no reliable D call. V was clipped by 1 base and J by 4 bases, with 7 bases between them. Looked up from germline, CDR1 is MDHEN and CDR2 is SYDVKM. CDR3 length: 13 residues. In nucleotides, the CDR3 is TGTGCCAGCAGTTTATTCCAGTCCTATGGCTACACCTTC. Encoded protein: CASSLFQSYGYTF.

The V and J genes are TRBV6-6 and TRBJ2-7; D not certain. The ends were cut back, 0 bases at V and 0 bases at J, with 12 bases in the middle. The CDR3 is 16 residues long. CDR1 is MNHNY and CDR2 is SVGAGI in the germline V gene (reference sequence). CDR3 loop: CASSYSRNLPSYEQYF. The CDR3 bases are TGTGCCAGCAGTTACTCCAGGAACCTCCCCTCCTACGAGCAGTACTTC.

The gene calls are TRBV6-1 and TRBJ1-2; D is unclear. The CDR3 runs to 13 residues. The germline CDR1 and CDR2 sequences are MNHNS and SASEGT. With 5 bases removed from V and 0 bases from J, the gap between germline ends came to 7 bases. In nucleotides, the CDR3 is TGTGCCAGCAGTATCACAGCTAACTATGGCTACACCTTC. Amino acids: CASSITANYGYTF.

The V gene is TRBV21-1, the J gene TRBJ1-1. TRBV21-1 is a listed pseudogene. The CDR3 has 12 residues. This CDR3 is CASSKVEGKAFF. DNA of the CDR3: TGTGCCAGCAGCAAAGTGGAGGGGAAAGCTTTCTTT.

V is TRBV7-8 and J is TRBJ2-5; 11 bases agree with TRBD2. The CDR3 covers 19 residues. Losses at the gene ends were 1 base for V and 0 bases for J; bases not matched to a gene: 10. Germline lookup yields CDR1 SGHVS and CDR2 FQNEAQ. CDR3 coding DNA: TGTGCCAGCAGCTTAGAGGTGGGGCTAGCGGGAGGAGACCAAGAGACCCAGTACTTC. Translating gives CASSLEVGLAGGDQETQYF.

The chain is built from TRBV5-1 and TRBJ2-5, with 7 bases identical to TRBD2. This CDR3 has 18 residues. In germline, CDR1 is SGHRS, CDR2 YFSETQ. The V segment lost 0 bases and the J segment 4 bases; nucleotides outside the gene matches: 15. CDR3 amino acids: CASSLGWHRGPGGETQYF. The CDR3 nucleotides are TGCGCCAGCAGCTTGGGGTGGCACCGGGGCCCGGGGGGAGAGACCCAGTACTTC.

This sequence joins TRBV19 and TRBJ2-5; TRBD2 aligns across 10 bases. The germline gives CDR1 LNHDA, CDR2 SQIVND (reference sequence). The trim removed 5 bases at V and 5 bases at J, leaving 11 bases unmatched. CDR3 length: 16 residues. CDR3 nucleotides: TGTGCCAGTAGTTCCTTACTAGCGGGGTCCGTGGAGACCCAGTACTTC. It encodes CASSSLLAGSVETQYF.